Each of the 18 T cell receptor beta chains below was sequenced from the same sample in a study of T cells in Graves' hyperthyroidism and ophthalmopathy. RNA transcripts yielded amplified TCR beta CDR3 regions. TCR CDR3 regions were first amplified by RT-PCR with HTBI primers. TCRdb ran MiXCR on the multiplex PCR reads and lists one entry per CDR3 protein. This sample has some 350,000 distinct CDR3 sequences, with 15% to 18% found just once. The sample consisted of blood. The receptors here all came from a woman aged 18-29 years with Graves' hyperthyroidism that later progressed to Graves' ophthalmopathy.

In this sample, this clonotype turned up a few times. The CDR3 nucleotides are TGCAGTGCCCGGACTAGCGCGATCTACGAGCAGTACTTC. Translation: CSARTSAIYEQYF. The genes are TRBV20-1 and TRBJ2-7; 9 nucleotides align to TRBD2. Germline assignment: CDR1 DFQATT and CDR2 SNEGSKA (reference sequence). The CDR3 loop spans 13 amino acids. With 6 bases clipped from V and 3 bases from J, the junction kept 6 bases outside the gene matches.

This clonotype has more than one count but fewer than ten. The V call is TRBV10-3, the J call TRBJ2-6, with D possibly matching TRBD1 (6 bases). Germline V gene data show CDR1 as ENHRY and CDR2 as SYGVKD. The CDR3 consists of 19 residues. V lost 4 bases and J 0 bases, leaving 19 bases between the germline ends. DNA of the CDR3: TGTGCCATCAGTGCCCTTCAGGGGTCCCCCGCCTCTGGGGCCAACGTCCTGACTTTC. Residues: CAISALQGSPASGANVLTF.

This clonotype was detected ten times or more. The chain recombines TRBV11-2 with TRBJ2-3, with D possibly matching TRBD1 (6 bases). This CDR3 has 17 amino acids. Trimming cost V 3 bases and J 3 bases, with 19 bases left between them. Germline CDR1 SGHAT, CDR2 FQNNGV. The CDR3 region has the DNA TGTGCCAGCAGCTTCCGGGGCAGGGGTCTGGAGACAGATACGCAGTATTTT. Amino acids: CASSFRGRGLETDTQYF.

This clonotype was picked up many times. The chain carries TRBV27 and TRBJ2-7; possible D gene TRBD1, 6 bases. CDR3 length: 15 amino acids. V was pared by 6 bases and J by 2 bases, with 17 bases between. Germline loops: CDR1 MNHEY, CDR2 SMNVEV (reference sequence). Here the CDR3 reads CASRYAQGYAYEQYF. DNA for the CDR3: TGTGCCAGCAGATACGCTCAGGGGTATGCCTACGAGCAGTACTTC.

This chain connects TRBV5-5 to TRBJ1-5; 8 bases line up with TRBD1. The CDR3 has 15 residues. V trimming: 0 bases; J trimming: 7 bases; junction bases outside the gene matches: 6. Germline lookup yields CDR1 SGHKS and CDR2 YYEKEE (reference sequence). The CDR3 is CASSLGGQGAQPQHF. The CDR3 DNA sequence: TGTGCCAGCAGCTTGGGTGGACAGGGTGCACAGCCCCAGCATTTT.

This clonotype has more than one count but fewer than ten. This chain connects TRBV30 to TRBJ2-1; 10 bases are shared with TRBD1. Germline-derived CDR1 and CDR2 are GTSNPN and SVGIG (reference sequence). The ends lost 0 bases at V and 6 bases at J; junction bases unmatched: 5. The CDR3 is 15 amino acids. CDR3 residues: CAWSVGTGAVNEQFF. CDR3 in DNA: TGTGCCTGGAGTGTAGGGACAGGGGCCGTCAATGAGCAGTTCTTC.

The CDR3 sequence is CASSSSGRGTYNEQFF. CDR3 in DNA: TGTGCCAGCAGCTCCAGCGGGAGGGGGACCTACAATGAGCAGTTCTTC. The chain uses TRBV7-6 and TRBJ2-1, with 10 bases identical to TRBD2. CDR1 SGHVS and CDR2 FNYEAQ come from the germline V gene. The J segment lost 2 bases and the V segment lost 4 bases, leaving 5 bases of the junction unmatched. The CDR3 loop spans 16 amino acids.

J is TRBJ2-2 and V is TRBV19, with 14 bases fitting TRBD2. The CDR3 loop spans 20 amino acids. V dropped 1 base and J dropped 2; count of bases not matched to a gene: 9. CDR1 is LNHDA, CDR2 SQIVND, per germline (reference sequence). The CDR3 DNA follows: TGTGCCAGTAGTATAGTGAGGGGACTAGCGGGAGTCGGTAACACCGGGGAGCTGTTTTTT. It translates to CASSIVRGLAGVGNTGELFF.

This clonotype appeared many times. The chain links TRBV28 to TRBJ1-3; D remains unclear. Per the germline V gene, CDR1 is MDHEN and CDR2 is SYDVKM. The CDR3 length is 15 residues. V was clipped by 6 bases and J by 2 bases, with 14 bases between them. The CDR3: CASRTDALPGNTIYF. The CDR3 bases are TGTGCCAGCAGGACCGATGCTTTGCCTGGAAACACCATATATTTT. Using reference TRBV28 and TRBJ1-3 for the parts outside the CDR3, the full variable domain is DVKVTQSSRYLVKRTGEKVFLECVQDMDHENMFWYRQDPGLGLRLIYFSYDVKMKEKGDIPEGYSVSREKKERFSLILESASTNQTSMYLCASRTDALPGNTIYFGEGSWLTVV.

The sample holds a few counts of this clonotype. The V gene is TRBV27, the J gene TRBJ1-1; tentative D call: TRBD1 (5 bases). Germline loops: CDR1 MNHEY, CDR2 SMNVEV (reference sequence). The CDR3 sequence is 13 residues long. Trimming shortened V by 8 bases and J by 6 bases, and 16 bases separated the two germline ends. Here the CDR3 DNA reads TGTGCCAGCCGTGGGCGTATGGGGCCTGAAGCTTTCTTT. This gives the protein CASRGRMGPEAFF.

This clonotype was counted at least ten times. The chain couples TRBV18 to TRBJ2-3, with a possible D match to TRBD2 (6 bases). V lost 6 bases and J lost 2, with 12 bases in between. Germline V gene sequence: CDR1 KGHSH, CDR2 LQKENI. This CDR3 contains 14 residues. CDR3 amino acids: CASSQGLNTDTQYF. CDR3 nucleotide sequence: TGTGCCAGCTCGCAGGGACTGAACACAGATACGCAGTATTTT.

The sample holds many counts of this clonotype. The chain uses TRBV12-3 or TRBV12-4 and TRBJ2-3; 7 bases align to TRBD2. Germline trimming cut 5 bases from V and 3 bases from J; bases unmatched to any gene: 17. The length of the CDR3 is 18 residues. This chain's CDR3 is CASSPAGRGSRWTDTQYF. DNA for the CDR3: TGTGCCAGCAGTCCCGCCGGTCGCGGGAGTCGATGGACAGATACGCAGTATTTT.

In this sample, this clonotype turned up many times. CDR3 protein: CASSQTKTQYF. CDR3 DNA sequence: TGTGCCAGCAGCCAAACAAAGACCCAGTACTTC. The chain recombines TRBV5-6 with TRBJ2-5; D call uncertain. Trimming pared 4 bases from V and 6 bases from J, leaving 7 bases between. Germline assignment: CDR1 SGHDT and CDR2 YYEEEE. The CDR3 loop spans 11 amino acids.

This clonotype occurred many times. J is TRBJ2-7 and V is TRBV3-1, with 9 bases identical to TRBD1. J lost 2 bases, V lost 3 bases, and 2 bases had no gene match. The CDR3 spans 14 residues. The germline V gene has CDR1 LGHDT and CDR2 YNNKEL (reference sequence). The CDR3 nucleotides are TGTGCCAGCAGCCAGGGGACAGGGCCCTACGAGCAGTACTTC. Protein: CASSQGTGPYEQYF.

The chain joins TRBV4-2 to TRBJ2-7; D may be TRBD2 (6 bases). The CDR3 is 16 residues long. CDR1 and CDR2 (germline): LGHNA, YNFKEQ. Between the trimmed V and J ends, which lost 0 bases and 1 base, there was a span of 13 bases. CDR3 nucleotide sequence: TGTGCCAGCAGCCAAGATCGTTCGGGGAGGTCCTACGAGCAGTACTTC. Residues: CASSQDRSGRSYEQYF.

This clonotype was counted ten times or more. The chain couples TRBV6-6 to TRBJ2-5; a possible D gene is TRBD2 (7 bases). V lost 0 bases, J lost 2 bases, and 10 bases lay in between. The CDR3 extends over 15 amino acids. Germline CDR1 and CDR2: MNHNY and SVGAGI (reference sequence). The CDR3 loop reads CASSYSGGLQETQYF. The CDR3 nucleotides are TGTGCCAGCAGTTACTCCGGGGGGCTTCAAGAGACCCAGTACTTC.

Note on this clonotype: A much bigger clone sits one base away, suggesting this may be a read error. The V and J genes are TRBV12-3 or TRBV12-4 and TRBJ2-7; D possibly corresponds to TRBD1 (6 bases). V shed 3 bases and J shed 5 bases, with 17 bases lying between them. The CDR3 runs 15 residues. The CDR3 sequence: CASSFPAGVRNEQYF. Written as DNA, the CDR3 is TGTGCCAGCAGTTTCCCAGCAGGGGTAAGGAACGAGCAGTACTTC.

The table lists this clonotype with many counts. CDR3 nucleotide sequence: TGTGCCAGCGCGGAACTAGCGGGAAGGACCGCGTACTTC. Translating it yields CASAELAGRTAYF. The V call is TRBV2, the J call TRBJ2-5; TRBD2 matches 10 bases. The V gene end was trimmed by 8 bases and the J gene end by 13 bases; junction bases not matched to a gene: 13. Germline CDR1 and CDR2: SNHLY and FYNNEI. The CDR3 covers 13 residues.